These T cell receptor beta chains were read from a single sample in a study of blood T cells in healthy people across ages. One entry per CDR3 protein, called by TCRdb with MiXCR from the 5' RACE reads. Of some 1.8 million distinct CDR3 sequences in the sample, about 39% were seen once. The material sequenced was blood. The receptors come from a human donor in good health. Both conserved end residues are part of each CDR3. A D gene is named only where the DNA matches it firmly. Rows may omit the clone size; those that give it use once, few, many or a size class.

CDR3 DNA: TGTGCCAGCAGCAGGGGTTGGAGTAGCGGGGGATACTACGAGCAGTACTTC
CDR3 protein: CASSRGWSSGGYYEQYF
J gene: TRBJ2-7
clone size: NA
D gene: TRBD2
CDR3 length: 17
V gene: TRBV9

CDR3 DNA: TGTGCCAGCAGCCCTTACTCTAACTACGAGCAGTTCTTC
CDR3 protein: CASSPYSNYEQFF
J gene: TRBJ2-1
clone size: NA
D gene: NA
CDR3 length: 13
V gene: TRBV7-2

CDR3 DNA: TGTGCCAGTAGCCCAGTAGACCCCCGAGTGGACGAGCAGTACTTC
CDR3 protein: CASSPVDPRVDEQYF
J gene: TRBJ2-7
clone size: NA
D gene: NA
CDR3 length: 15
V gene: TRBV7-8

CDR3 DNA: TGTGCCAGCAGTGACTCCGGGACAGGGGATTTCGAGCAGTACTTC
CDR3 protein: CASSDSGTGDFEQYF
J gene: TRBJ2-7
clone size: NA
D gene: TRBD1
CDR3 length: 15
V gene: TRBV25-1

CDR3 DNA: TGTGCCAGCAGTTCGGACAGGAGAAGCTCCTACGAGCAGTACTTC
CDR3 protein: CASSSDRRSSYEQYF
J gene: TRBJ2-7
clone size: few
D gene: TRBD1
CDR3 length: 15
V gene: TRBV27

CDR3 DNA: TGCGCCAGCAGCCAAGACCACGGGGCTATCCACGAGCAGTACTTC
CDR3 protein: CASSQDHGAIHEQYF
J gene: TRBJ2-7
clone size: once
D gene: NA
CDR3 length: 15
V gene: TRBV4-3

CDR3 DNA: TGTGCCAGCAGTTTTAGGACAGATGCGCAGTATTTT
CDR3 protein: CASSFRTDAQYF
J gene: TRBJ2-3
clone size: NA
D gene: NA
CDR3 length: 12
V gene: TRBV12-3/TRBV12-4

CDR3 DNA: TGTGCCTGCAGCTGGGACAGGGGGTACCAAGAGACCCAGTACTTC
CDR3 protein: CACSWDRGYQETQYF
J gene: TRBJ2-5
clone size: NA
D gene: TRBD1
CDR3 length: 15
V gene: TRBV7-6

CDR3 DNA: TGTGCCAGCAGCTTTGGACAGGGCGTGATTGAGCAGTTCTTC
CDR3 protein: CASSFGQGVIEQFF
J gene: TRBJ2-1
clone size: NA
D gene: TRBD1
CDR3 length: 14
V gene: TRBV11-1

CDR3 DNA: TGTGCCAGCAGTTTTGGCAAGTCCTACGAGCAGTACTTC
CDR3 protein: CASSFGKSYEQYF
J gene: TRBJ2-7
clone size: many
D gene: NA
CDR3 length: 13
V gene: TRBV27

CDR3 DNA: TGTGCCAGCACCAGGTCGACCTCCTACGAGCAGTACTTC
CDR3 protein: CASTRSTSYEQYF
J gene: TRBJ2-7
clone size: NA
D gene: NA
CDR3 length: 13
V gene: TRBV5-6

CDR3 DNA: TGCAGTGCTAGAAGGGCTAGCGGGGGCCTCTACAATGAGCAGTTCTTC
CDR3 protein: CSARRASGGLYNEQFF
J gene: TRBJ2-1
clone size: NA
D gene: TRBD2
CDR3 length: 16
V gene: TRBV20-1

CDR3 DNA: TGCGCCAGCAGCCAAGAAGGCGGGGGGTACACTGAAGCTTTCTTT
CDR3 protein: CASSQEGGGYTEAFF
J gene: TRBJ1-1
clone size: few
D gene: NA
CDR3 length: 15
V gene: TRBV4-3

CDR3 DNA: TGTGCCAGCAGCTCCCTCGGGACTAGTTCTACCTACAATGAGCAGTTCTTC
CDR3 protein: CASSSLGTSSTYNEQFF
J gene: TRBJ2-1
clone size: NA
D gene: TRBD2
CDR3 length: 17
V gene: TRBV7-2

CDR3 DNA: TGTGCCAGCAGCCCAGGGGCGACCAAAGAGACCCAGTACTTC
CDR3 protein: CASSPGATKETQYF
J gene: TRBJ2-5
clone size: NA
D gene: NA
CDR3 length: 14
V gene: TRBV7-9

CDR3 DNA: TGTGCCAGCAGCGTTGGACAGGCGGTTACTAACTATGGCTACACCTTC
CDR3 protein: CASSVGQAVTNYGYTF
J gene: TRBJ1-2
clone size: few
D gene: TRBD1
CDR3 length: 16
V gene: TRBV9

CDR3 DNA: TGTGCCATCAGTGATGGCCAGGGAGGATCCCAATATGAGCAGTTCTTC
CDR3 protein: CAISDGQGGSQYEQFF
J gene: TRBJ2-1
clone size: few
D gene: NA
CDR3 length: 16
V gene: TRBV10-3

CDR3 DNA: TGCAGCGTGAGCAGGACAGGGGGCGATTACGAGCAGTACTTC
CDR3 protein: CSVSRTGGDYEQYF
J gene: TRBJ2-7
clone size: many
D gene: TRBD1
CDR3 length: 14
V gene: TRBV29-1

CDR3 DNA: TGTGCCAGCAGTTACTCTGGCCGTAAAGAGACCCAGTACTTC
CDR3 protein: CASSYSGRKETQYF
J gene: TRBJ2-5
clone size: NA
D gene: NA
CDR3 length: 14
V gene: TRBV6-2/TRBV6-3

CDR3 DNA: TGTGCCACCAGCAGATGGACTAGCGGGGGTGAGACCCAGTACTTC
CDR3 protein: CATSRWTSGGETQYF
J gene: TRBJ2-5
clone size: NA
D gene: TRBD2
CDR3 length: 15
V gene: TRBV15

CDR3 DNA: TGTGCCACCAGTGATCCAATTCTTTCCGGGGCGAGCACAGATACGCAGTATTTT
CDR3 protein: CATSDPILSGASTDTQYF
J gene: TRBJ2-3
clone size: NA
D gene: NA
CDR3 length: 18
V gene: TRBV24-1

CDR3 DNA: TGTGCCAGCAGCATTCTCCAGGGGATCACCAATGAAAAACTGTTTTTT
CDR3 protein: CASSILQGITNEKLFF
J gene: TRBJ1-4
clone size: NA
D gene: NA
CDR3 length: 16
V gene: TRBV12-3/TRBV12-4

CDR3 DNA: TGCGCCAGCAGCACCGGACTAGCGGGGGAACTCCAAGAGACCCAGTACTTC
CDR3 protein: CASSTGLAGELQETQYF
J gene: TRBJ2-5
clone size: NA
D gene: TRBD2
CDR3 length: 17
V gene: TRBV5-1

CDR3 DNA: TGTGCCAGCAGCTGGGGACAGCCCACCTACAATGAGCAGTTCTTC
CDR3 protein: CASSWGQPTYNEQFF
J gene: TRBJ2-1
clone size: once
D gene: TRBD1
CDR3 length: 15
V gene: TRBV7-2

CDR3 DNA: TGTGCCAGCAGTTTTCTAGCAACGATGGGCACAGATACGCAGTATTTT
CDR3 protein: CASSFLATMGTDTQYF
J gene: TRBJ2-3
clone size: NA
D gene: NA
CDR3 length: 16
V gene: TRBV28

CDR3 DNA: TGTGCCAGCAGCGATACAGGAAATCTGAGAGGGAACACTGAAGCTTTCTTT
CDR3 protein: CASSDTGNLRGNTEAFF
J gene: TRBJ1-1
clone size: NA
D gene: NA
CDR3 length: 17
V gene: TRBV13

CDR3 DNA: TGTGCCACCAGAGGGGCAGGGATAGATACGCAGTATTTT
CDR3 protein: CATRGAGIDTQYF
J gene: TRBJ2-3
clone size: once
D gene: NA
CDR3 length: 13
V gene: TRBV12-3/TRBV12-4

CDR3 DNA: TGCAGCGTGAAAGAACAGGGTAACACTGAAGCTTTCTTT
CDR3 protein: CSVKEQGNTEAFF
J gene: TRBJ1-1
clone size: NA
D gene: NA
CDR3 length: 13
V gene: TRBV29-1

CDR3 DNA: TGTGCCAGCAGTTTAGGGCAAAGCCCCTACAATGAGCAGTTCTTC
CDR3 protein: CASSLGQSPYNEQFF
J gene: TRBJ2-1
clone size: many
D gene: NA
CDR3 length: 15
V gene: TRBV28

CDR3 DNA: TGTGCCAGCAGCCCCGACAGGGTGGCGACAGATACGCAGTATTTT
CDR3 protein: CASSPDRVATDTQYF
J gene: TRBJ2-3
clone size: few
D gene: TRBD1
CDR3 length: 15
V gene: TRBV5-5

CDR3 DNA: TGCGCCAGCAGCCGACGACAGGGAGCGGACACTGAAGCTTTCTTT
CDR3 protein: CASSRRQGADTEAFF
J gene: TRBJ1-1
clone size: NA
D gene: TRBD1
CDR3 length: 15
V gene: TRBV5-1

CDR3 DNA: TGCGCCAGCAGATCGGGGTACAATGAGCAGTTCTTC
CDR3 protein: CASRSGYNEQFF
J gene: TRBJ2-1
clone size: NA
D gene: NA
CDR3 length: 12
V gene: TRBV5-1

CDR3 DNA: TGTGCCAGCAGTGAAGGGGTGTGGGGGGATACGCAGTATTTT
CDR3 protein: CASSEGVWGDTQYF
J gene: TRBJ2-3
clone size: NA
D gene: NA
CDR3 length: 14
V gene: TRBV2

CDR3 DNA: TGTGCCAGCAGCGGGGGGACAGGAAGATTTGAGCCCCAGCATTTT
CDR3 protein: CASSGGTGRFEPQHF
J gene: TRBJ1-5
clone size: NA
D gene: TRBD1
CDR3 length: 15
V gene: TRBV7-2

CDR3 DNA: TGCGTCTCGCCGGGACAGGGCACAAAATCTCCGCCAACTAATGAAAAACTGTTTTTT
CDR3 protein: CVSPGQGTKSPPTNEKLFF
J gene: TRBJ1-4
clone size: NA
D gene: TRBD1
CDR3 length: 19
V gene: TRBV20-1

CDR3 DNA: TGTGCCAGCATCCCCACTAGCGGCTCCTACGAGCAGTACTTC
CDR3 protein: CASIPTSGSYEQYF
J gene: TRBJ2-7
clone size: NA
D gene: TRBD2
CDR3 length: 14
V gene: TRBV27

CDR3 DNA: TGTGCCAGCAGCCTAACCGGGACGGACTCCTACGAGCAGTACTTC
CDR3 protein: CASSLTGTDSYEQYF
J gene: TRBJ2-7
clone size: few
D gene: NA
CDR3 length: 15
V gene: TRBV7-2

CDR3 DNA: TGTGCCAGCAGTGTAACCACCACAGATACGCAGTATTTT
CDR3 protein: CASSVTTTDTQYF
J gene: TRBJ2-3
clone size: NA
D gene: NA
CDR3 length: 13
V gene: TRBV27

CDR3 DNA: TGTGCCAGCAGTTTTGGCCCCTCTACCCAGTACTTC
CDR3 protein: CASSFGPSTQYF
J gene: TRBJ2-5
clone size: few
D gene: NA
CDR3 length: 12
V gene: TRBV12-3/TRBV12-4

CDR3 DNA: TGCAGTGCTGGAAAGGGTCGTCCATCGAATGAGCAGTTCTTC
CDR3 protein: CSAGKGRPSNEQFF
J gene: TRBJ2-1
clone size: NA
D gene: NA
CDR3 length: 14
V gene: TRBV20-1

CDR3 DNA: TGTGCCAGCAGCGCGACCCCGGGGACAGGGTACTACGAGCAGTACTTC
CDR3 protein: CASSATPGTGYYEQYF
J gene: TRBJ2-7
clone size: NA
D gene: TRBD1
CDR3 length: 16
V gene: TRBV7-8

CDR3 DNA: TGCAGTGCTAGTCCGAACGCAGGGCACACTGAAGCTTTCTTT
CDR3 protein: CSASPNAGHTEAFF
J gene: TRBJ1-1
clone size: NA
D gene: NA
CDR3 length: 14
V gene: TRBV20-1

CDR3 DNA: TGCGCCAGCAGCTTGGAGGCTAGAAACTCAGATACGCAGTATTTT
CDR3 protein: CASSLEARNSDTQYF
J gene: TRBJ2-3
clone size: few
D gene: NA
CDR3 length: 15
V gene: TRBV5-1

CDR3 DNA: TGTGCCAGCAGCAAATCCCTGGGGGGGACAGGGGTTTATAGGGCAACTAATGAAAAACTGTTTTTT
CDR3 protein: CASSKSLGGTGVYRATNEKLFF
J gene: TRBJ1-4
clone size: few
D gene: NA
CDR3 length: 22
V gene: TRBV21-1

CDR3 DNA: TGCAGTGCTTTTACAACAGGAGAGTCCTACGAGCAGTACTTC
CDR3 protein: CSAFTTGESYEQYF
J gene: TRBJ2-7
clone size: NA
D gene: NA
CDR3 length: 14
V gene: TRBV20-1

CDR3 DNA: TGCGCCAGCAGCCAGCTAACAGGGGGCGTATCTGAAGCTTTCTTT
CDR3 protein: CASSQLTGGVSEAFF
J gene: TRBJ1-1
clone size: NA
D gene: TRBD1
CDR3 length: 15
V gene: TRBV4-3

CDR3 DNA: TGTGCCAGCAGCGAGGACAGAGCCCTCAACTTTAATTCACCCCTCCACTTT
CDR3 protein: CASSEDRALNFNSPLHF
J gene: TRBJ1-6
clone size: few
D gene: NA
CDR3 length: 17
V gene: TRBV7-9

CDR3 DNA: TGTGCCAGCAGCCAACCGGGACCCGTTCAAGAGACCCAGTACTTC
CDR3 protein: CASSQPGPVQETQYF
J gene: TRBJ2-5
clone size: NA
D gene: NA
CDR3 length: 15
V gene: TRBV28

CDR3 DNA: TGCAGTGCTAGGGCGAGACTAGCCTACGAGCAGTACTTC
CDR3 protein: CSARARLAYEQYF
J gene: TRBJ2-7
clone size: few
D gene: NA
CDR3 length: 13
V gene: TRBV20-1

CDR3 DNA: TGTGCCAGCAGTTTAGATGGGACAGCTCACTACAATGAGCAGTTCTTC
CDR3 protein: CASSLDGTAHYNEQFF
J gene: TRBJ2-1
clone size: NA
D gene: TRBD1
CDR3 length: 16
V gene: TRBV27

CDR3 DNA: TGTGCCAGCATCCAATACCCGGGACAGGGTGTATCTGAAGCTTTCTTT
CDR3 protein: CASIQYPGQGVSEAFF
J gene: TRBJ1-1
clone size: once
D gene: TRBD1
CDR3 length: 16
V gene: TRBV5-6

CDR3 DNA: TGTGCCAGCAGTCTATTTCAGGGGGCTCCCTACGAGCAGTACTTC
CDR3 protein: CASSLFQGAPYEQYF
J gene: TRBJ2-7
clone size: once
D gene: TRBD1
CDR3 length: 15
V gene: TRBV6-1

CDR3 DNA: TGTGCCAGCAGCTCTTGGGACAGGTCTCCCCACGAGCAGTACTTC
CDR3 protein: CASSSWDRSPHEQYF
J gene: TRBJ2-7
clone size: few
D gene: TRBD1
CDR3 length: 15
V gene: TRBV7-9

CDR3 DNA: TGTGCCAACAGTCCCACTATTACTAGATCCAATGAGCAGTACTTC
CDR3 protein: CANSPTITRSNEQYF
J gene: TRBJ2-5
clone size: NA
D gene: NA
CDR3 length: 15
V gene: TRBV11-2

CDR3 DNA: TGTGCCAGCAGCCCGTCCGCCGGGCACACAGATACGCAGTATTTT
CDR3 protein: CASSPSAGHTDTQYF
J gene: TRBJ2-3
clone size: NA
D gene: NA
CDR3 length: 15
V gene: TRBV7-2

CDR3 DNA: TGTGCCAGCTCCCAGAGGGACAGGGGGCACGAGCAGTACTTC
CDR3 protein: CASSQRDRGHEQYF
J gene: TRBJ2-7
clone size: few
D gene: TRBD1
CDR3 length: 14
V gene: TRBV18